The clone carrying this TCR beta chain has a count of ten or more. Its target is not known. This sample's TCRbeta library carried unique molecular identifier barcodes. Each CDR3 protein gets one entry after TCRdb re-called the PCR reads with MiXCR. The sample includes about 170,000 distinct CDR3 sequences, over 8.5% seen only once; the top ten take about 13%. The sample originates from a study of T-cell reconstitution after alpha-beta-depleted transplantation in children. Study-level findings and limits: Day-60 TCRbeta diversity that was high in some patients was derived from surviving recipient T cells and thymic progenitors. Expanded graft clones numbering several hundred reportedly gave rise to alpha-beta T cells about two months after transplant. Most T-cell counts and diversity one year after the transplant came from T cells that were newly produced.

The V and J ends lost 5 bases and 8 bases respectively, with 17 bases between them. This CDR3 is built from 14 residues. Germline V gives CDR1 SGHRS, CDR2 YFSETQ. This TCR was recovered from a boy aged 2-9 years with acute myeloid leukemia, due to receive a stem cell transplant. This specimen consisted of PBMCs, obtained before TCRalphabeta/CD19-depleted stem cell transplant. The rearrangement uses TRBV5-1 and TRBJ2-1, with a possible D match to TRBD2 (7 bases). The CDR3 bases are TGCGCCAGCAGAGGAGGGGGGGCCGGCGATGAGCAGTTCTTC. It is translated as CASRGGGAGDEQFF.